One sample yielded the 28 T cell receptor beta chains listed below, sequenced in a study of cytomegalovirus exposure and HLA in healthy donors. The PCR had 60 Vbeta and 13 Jbeta primers. The assay was immunoSEQ multiplex PCR, and TCRdb's table has in-frame clones only and misses some. The sample consists of about 140,000 clones, under 80% of them appearing once. The specimen was PBMCs. The receptor set was obtained from a male donor in good health and CMV-seronegative.

The chain recombines TRBV29-1 with TRBJ1-1; no definite D call. The V end was cut by 3 bases, the J end by 3 bases, with 5 bases between. CDR3 size: 11 residues. Germline V gene lookup returns CDR1 SQVTM and CDR2 ANQGSEA. CDR3 DNA: TGCAGCGTTGACAAATACACTGAAGCTTTCTTT. It specifies CSVDKYTEAFF.

The chain combines TRBV6-5 with TRBJ1-1, with 7 positions matching TRBD1. The CDR3 contains 13 residues. The V gene's germline CDR1 is MNHEY and CDR2 SVGAGI. The ends lost 5 bases at V and 6 bases at J; junction bases unmatched: 6. The CDR3, as DNA: TGTGCCAGCAGTGGCGACAGGGACGCTGAAGCTTTCTTT. Its translation: CASSGDRDAEAFF.

The J gene is TRBJ1-2, the V gene TRBV5-1; no firm D call. V was trimmed by 4 bases and J by 11 bases, leaving 21 bases between them. The CDR3 has 14 amino acids. CDR1 and CDR2 (germline): SGHRS, YFSETQ. CDR3 residues: CASSLDQIQPGYTF. The CDR3 DNA reads as TGCGCCAGCAGCCTCGACCAGATACAGCCTGGGTACACCTTC.

The V call is TRBV10-3, the J call TRBJ2-7; the D gene is possibly TRBD2 (5 bases). Germline-derived CDR1 and CDR2 are ENHRY and SYGVKD. V was shortened by 11 bases and J by 1 base, with 6 bases between the two germline ends. The CDR3 consists of 10 residues. The CDR3 spells CASGSYEQYF. The CDR3 region has the DNA TGTGCCTCGGGGTCCTACGAGCAGTACTTC.

The V call is TRBV9, the J call TRBJ2-6; 7 nucleotides match TRBD1. Germline loops: CDR1 SGDLS, CDR2 YYNGEE. The CDR3 covers 20 residues. V lost 2 bases, J lost 0 bases, and 14 bases stayed unmatched. DNA for the CDR3: TGTGCCAGCAGCGTCCTACAGGGGAGACCTCTTACCTCTGGGGCCAACGTCCTGACTTTC. Translating it yields CASSVLQGRPLTSGANVLTF. Combining the CDR3 with reference TRBV9 and TRBJ2-6 gives the whole variable domain DSGVTQTPKHLITATGQRVTLRCSPRSGDLSVYWYQQSLDQGLQFLIQYYNGEERAKGNILERFSAQQFPDLHSELNLSSLELGDSALYFCASSVLQGRPLTSGANVLTFGAGSRLTVL.

The J gene is TRBJ1-5, the V gene TRBV2; unclear D gene. This CDR3 contains 14 residues. The germline gives CDR1 SNHLY, CDR2 FYNNEI. V was trimmed by 3 bases and J by 6 bases, leaving 12 bases between them. The CDR3 DNA follows: TGTGCCAGCAGTGATGGAAGATCGGGTCAGCCCCAGCATTTT. It specifies CASSDGRSGQPQHF.

CDR3 coding DNA: TGTGCCAGTAGTGGGGACAGGATTCGATTAAGGGGCTACACCTTC. Protein: CASSGDRIRLRGYTF. This rearrangement joins TRBV19 to TRBJ1-2; 8 bases align to TRBD1. The CDR3 loop spans 15 amino acids. Trimming at V came to 5 bases and at J to 8 bases, leaving 13 bases not matched to a gene. Germline loops: CDR1 LNHDA, CDR2 SQIVND (reference sequence).

The J gene is TRBJ1-2, the V gene TRBV9, with D maybe TRBD1 (5 bases). CDR1 is SGDLS and CDR2 is YYNGEE in the germline V gene. This CDR3 is built from 15 residues. The V and J ends lost 0 bases and 3 bases respectively, with 12 bases between them. In nucleotides, the CDR3 is TGTGCCAGCAGCGTAGCAGGAGGGGATTACTATGGCTACACCTTC. It encodes CASSVAGGDYYGYTF. Together with reference TRBV9 and TRBJ1-2, the CDR3 gives the full variable domain: DSGVTQTPKHLITATGQRVTLRCSPRSGDLSVYWYQQSLDQGLQFLIQYYNGEERAKGNILERFSAQQFPDLHSELNLSSLELGDSALYFCASSVAGGDYYGYTFGSGTRLTVV.

The chain is built from TRBV5-1 and TRBJ2-7; 12 bases fit TRBD1. The CDR3 consists of 14 residues. In germline, CDR1 is SGHRS, CDR2 YFSETQ. V was pared by 2 bases and J by 5 bases, with 2 bases of the junction left unmatched. This chain's CDR3 is CASSFGTGGDEQYF. CDR3 nucleotide sequence: TGCGCCAGCAGCTTCGGGACAGGGGGCGACGAGCAGTACTTC.

The chain has TRBV19 and TRBJ1-4; a weak D match, TRBD1 (6 bases). CDR1 and CDR2 from the germline V gene are LNHDA and SQIVND (reference sequence). The V end was cut by 8 bases, the J end by 7 bases, with 20 bases between. This CDR3 region has 15 residues. CDR3 sequence: CASSQGRYEGEKLFF. For the CDR3, the DNA is TGTGCCAGTTCCCAGGGGCGATACGAGGGTGAAAAACTGTTTTTT.

Concerning this clone itself: Distinct nucleotide sequences in the sample also encode this CDR3. The chain couples TRBV19 to TRBJ1-1; D is unresolved. The CDR3 runs 12 residues. Germline CDR1 LNHDA, CDR2 SQIVND (reference sequence). Trimming shortened V by 6 bases and J by 0 bases, and 5 bases separated the two germline ends. The CDR3 is CASSVMNTEAFF. CDR3 coding DNA: TGTGCCAGTAGCGTTATGAACACTGAAGCTTTCTTT.

The chain employs TRBV4-1 and TRBJ2-7; TRBD1 aligns across 12 bases. CDR1 is MGHRA and CDR2 is YSYEKL in the germline V gene. CDR3 size: 16 residues. The J segment lost 6 bases and the V segment lost 1 base, leaving 7 bases of the junction unmatched. The CDR3 spells CASSQVGGQGALEQYF. The CDR3 bases are TGCGCCAGCAGCCAAGTAGGGGGACAGGGGGCTCTCGAGCAGTACTTC.

The chain carries TRBV30 and TRBJ1-2, with 7 bases fitting TRBD1. The CDR3 loop spans 17 amino acids. Germline CDR1 is GTSNPN and CDR2 is SVGIG (reference sequence). V shed 2 bases and J 2 bases; nucleotides not matched to a gene: 14. CDR3 in amino acids: CAWSPRGGFRGNYGYTF. In nucleotides, the CDR3 is TGTGCCTGGAGTCCCCGAGGGGGGTTCAGGGGGAACTATGGCTACACCTTC.

V is TRBV27 and J is TRBJ2-7; 10 bases agree with TRBD2. Trimming removed 5 bases from V and 4 bases from J; junction bases left unmatched: 11. This CDR3 has 16 amino acids. Germline CDR1 and CDR2: MNHEY and SMNVEV (reference sequence). The CDR3 DNA sequence: TGTGCCAGCAGTAGTCCGGGGGTAGCGGGAGGATACGAGCAGTACTTC. Translation gives CASSSPGVAGGYEQYF.

This clone was seen a few times. This chain links TRBV27 with TRBJ1-4; D is undetermined. The V gene lost 0 bases and the J gene lost 4 bases, with 3 bases spanning the gap. The germline V gene has CDR1 MNHEY and CDR2 SMNVEV (reference sequence). CDR3 length: 13 amino acids. The CDR3 here is CASSLSFNEKLFF. The CDR3, as DNA: TGTGCCAGCAGTTTATCCTTTAATGAAAAACTGTTTTTT. The whole variable domain, filled in from reference TRBV27 and TRBJ1-4, reads EAQVTQNPRYLITVTGKKLTVTCSQNMNHEYMSWYRQDPGLGLRQIYYSMNVEVTDKGDVPEGYKVSRKEKRNFPLILESPSPNQTSLYFCASSLSFNEKLFFGSGTQLSVL.

The chain recombines TRBV5-4 with TRBJ1-2; tentatively, D is TRBD1 (6 bases). There are 20 residues in the CDR3. V was clipped by 5 bases and J by 5 bases, with 34 bases between them. The germline gives CDR1 SGHNT, CDR2 YYREEE (reference sequence). The CDR3 loop is CASSSPGTTITASVGYGYTF. DNA of the CDR3: TGTGCCAGCAGTAGTCCCGGGACAACCATCACCGCTTCAGTGGGGTATGGCTACACCTTC.

This clone showed up just once. One end of the junction is discordant with germline, which a read error may explain. The chain is built from TRBV9 and TRBJ1-2; 7 bases are a match to TRBD1. The CDR3 loop spans 14 amino acids. Per germline, CDR1 SGDLS and CDR2 YYNGEE. This CDR3 is CASSVAEGRGTLHF. The DNA of the CDR3 is TGTGCCAGCAGCGTAGCTGAGGGCAGGGGGACCCTCCATTTC. The full variable domain, rest sourced from reference TRBV9 and TRBJ1-2, is DSGVTQTPKHLITATGQRVTLRCSPRSGDLSVYWYQQSLDQGLQFLIQYYNGEERAKGNILERFSAQQFPDLHSELNLSSLELGDSALYFCASSVAEGRGTLHFGSGTRLTVV.

The V and J genes are TRBV7-9 and TRBJ1-5; TRBD1 is a possible D gene (5 bases). Trimming stripped 2 bases from V and 11 bases from J, with 10 bases between. CDR3 length: 12 amino acids. The germline V gene has CDR1 SEHNR and CDR2 FQNEAQ (reference sequence). For the CDR3, the DNA is TGTGCCAGCAGCTTAAGGGGAATGGCCCAGCATTTT. Protein sequence: CASSLRGMAQHF.

The chain is built from TRBV7-3 and TRBJ2-1; maybe TRBD2 (5 bases). Between the trimmed V and J ends, which lost 4 bases and 7 bases, there was a span of 17 bases. There are 15 residues in the CDR3. Germline values: CDR1 SGHTA, CDR2 FQGTGA. The CDR3 protein is CASSYDRPGKNEQFF. CDR3 sequence (DNA): TGTGCCAGCAGCTATGATAGGCCCGGGAAAAATGAGCAGTTCTTC.

The chain couples TRBV5-4 to TRBJ2-7; 9 bases line up with TRBD1. Germline V lookup: CDR1 SGHNT, CDR2 YYREEE (reference sequence). V was pared by 1 base and J by 4 bases, with 6 bases of the junction left unmatched. The CDR3 spans 15 residues. The CDR3 nucleotides read TGTGCCAGCAGCTTGTTAACAGGGGGCAAATACGAGCAGTACTTC. Translating gives CASSLLTGGKYEQYF. The whole variable domain, remainder taken from reference TRBV5-4 and TRBJ2-7, is ETGVTQSPTHLIKTRGQQVTLRCSSQSGHNTVSWYQQALGQGPQFIFQYYREEENGRGNFPPRFSGLQFPNYSSELNVNALELDDSALYLCASSLLTGGKYEQYFGPGTRLTVT.

V is TRBV9 and J is TRBJ1-2; TRBD1 matches 10 bases. Germline V gene data show CDR1 as SGDLS and CDR2 as YYNGEE. V lost 3 bases to trimming and J lost 8 bases; unmatched junction nucleotides: 10. The CDR3 loop spans 15 amino acids. Here the CDR3 reads CASSAGSTGGEGYTF. In nucleotides, the CDR3 is TGTGCCAGCAGCGCGGGATCGACAGGGGGCGAAGGCTACACCTTC. Based on the CDR3 plus reference TRBV9 and TRBJ1-2, the full variable domain is DSGVTQTPKHLITATGQRVTLRCSPRSGDLSVYWYQQSLDQGLQFLIQYYNGEERAKGNILERFSAQQFPDLHSELNLSSLELGDSALYFCASSAGSTGGEGYTFGSGTRLTVV.

The chain uses TRBV5-4 and TRBJ1-1; D not certain. CDR1 and CDR2 from the germline V gene are SGHNT and YYREEE (reference sequence). V was clipped by 0 bases and J by 1 base, with 7 bases between them. The CDR3 runs 14 residues. CDR3 protein: CASSLEPENTEAFF. CDR3 in DNA: TGTGCCAGCAGCTTGGAGCCTGAGAACACTGAAGCTTTCTTT.

This clone occurred a few times. The chain recombines TRBV6-4 with TRBJ2-3; 9 nucleotides align to TRBD2. The J segment lost 0 bases and the V segment lost 8 bases, leaving 6 bases of the junction unmatched. Germline CDR1 is MRHNA and CDR2 is SNTAGT. The CDR3 loop spans 15 amino acids. The CDR3 bases are TGTGCCAGCGGACTGACTAGCGGTAGCACAGATACGCAGTATTTT. This codes for CASGLTSGSTDTQYF.

The chain links TRBV27 to TRBJ1-4, with TRBD1 matching over 9 bases. With 5 bases clipped from V and 7 bases from J, the junction kept 5 bases outside the gene matches. The germline V gene has CDR1 MNHEY and CDR2 SMNVEV (reference sequence). The CDR3 runs 14 residues. CDR3 in DNA: TGTGCCAGCAGTCCAGCGACAGGGGGTGAAAAACTGTTTTTT. It encodes CASSPATGGEKLFF. Full variable domain (rest looked up from reference TRBV27 and TRBJ1-4): EAQVTQNPRYLITVTGKKLTVTCSQNMNHEYMSWYRQDPGLGLRQIYYSMNVEVTDKGDVPEGYKVSRKEKRNFPLILESPSPNQTSLYFCASSPATGGEKLFFGSGTQLSVL.

The chain links TRBV21-1 to TRBJ1-2. TRBV21-1 is tagged as a pseudogene. This CDR3 is built from 18 residues. CDR3: CASSKEGGGSCSSYGYTF. CDR3 DNA sequence: TGTGCCAGCAGCAAAGAAGGGGGGGGCTCATGTTCAAGCTATGGCTACACCTTC.

The chain carries TRBV5-5 and TRBJ2-2; 10 positions match TRBD2. The CDR3 contains 16 residues. Germline values: CDR1 SGHKS, CDR2 YYEKEE (reference sequence). The trim removed 4 bases at V and 3 bases at J, leaving 6 bases unmatched. For the CDR3, the DNA is TGTGCCAGCAGCCCGAAGACTAGCGGGTACACCGGGGAGCTGTTTTTT. Translated: CASSPKTSGYTGELFF.

In its sample, this clone was seen once. The chain links TRBV11-3 to TRBJ2-7; D is unclear. The CDR3 contains 13 residues. Germline values: CDR1 SGHNT, CDR2 YENEEA. Between the trimmed V and J ends, which lost 0 bases and 5 bases, there was a span of 8 bases. In DNA form, the CDR3 reads TGTGCCAGCAGCTTAGATCCGAGCGACGAGCAGTACTTC. Amino acids: CASSLDPSDEQYF.

This chain connects TRBV19 to TRBJ1-5; TRBD1 aligns across 7 bases. The CDR3 consists of 15 residues. V was pared by 4 bases and J by 1 base, with 4 bases of the junction left unmatched. Per the germline V gene, CDR1 is LNHDA and CDR2 is SQIVND (reference sequence). The CDR3 DNA reads as TGTGCCAGTAGTAATTCGGACAGGAGCAATCAGCCCCAGCATTTT. It translates to CASSNSDRSNQPQHF.